The 32 T cell receptor beta chains listed next were all sequenced from one sample in a study of Ad26.COV2.S vaccination and SARS-CoV-2 variants. Here immunoSEQ multiplex PCR was the method, and the copy in TCRdb shows in-frame clones only, minus some. This table has roughly 330,000 clones, about 90% appearing once. Regarding treatment: roughly 20 received Ad26.COV2.S at low or high dose, single or two shots; 5 received placebo; per-sample allocation not given. The study sampled participants on day 63 after the first vaccine or placebo injection. This specimen was peripheral blood, taken in a trial of Ad26.COV2.S vaccine versus placebo. Receptors were obtained from a person aged 18-65 years who received the Ad26.COV2.S COVID-19 vaccine or a placebo.

Only a few counts were recorded for this clone. V is TRBV7-9 and J is TRBJ2-5; perhaps TRBD2 as D (5 bases). Germline assignment: CDR1 SEHNR and CDR2 FQNEAQ (reference sequence). The CDR3 totals 16 residues. Trimming pared 2 bases from V and 5 bases from J, leaving 18 bases between. The chain's CDR3 is CASSLPGEGGWETQYF. DNA for the CDR3: TGTGCCAGCAGCTTACCCGGTGAGGGTGGTTGGGAGACCCAGTACTTC.

The DNA of the CDR3 is TGTGCCAGTAGACCACCGGGACAGATAAACATTCAGTACTTC. Translating it yields CASRPPGQINIQYF. The chain couples TRBV19 to TRBJ2-4, with 7 bases lining up with TRBD1. CDR3 size: 14 residues. Germline loops: CDR1 LNHDA, CDR2 SQIVND (reference sequence). J was trimmed by 6 bases and V by 6 bases; bases with no gene match: 8. The variable domain in full, completed from reference TRBV19 and TRBJ2-4, reads DGGITQSPKYLFRKEGQNVTLSCEQNLNHDAMYWYRQDPGQGLRLIYYSQIVNDFQKGDIAEGYSVSREKKESFPLTVTSAQKNPTAFYLCASRPPGQINIQYFGAGTRLSVL.

This clone was observed a handful of times. This chain uses TRBV7-9 with TRBJ2-1; D possibly corresponds to TRBD2 (5 bases). Trimming took 3 bases from V and 4 from J, leaving 7 bases between them. Germline CDR1 is SEHNR and CDR2 is FQNEAQ (reference sequence). CDR3 length equals 13 residues. The CDR3 coding sequence is TGTGCCAGCAGCTTCCGGGATTACAATGAGCAGTTCTTC. Its protein is CASSFRDYNEQFF.

This clone was recorded only once. The chain links TRBV28 to TRBJ2-1, with a possible D match to TRBD2 (6 bases). Trimming removed 5 bases from V and 7 bases from J, with 21 bases in between. The CDR3 is 16 amino acids. Germline values: CDR1 MDHEN, CDR2 SYDVKM. CDR3 residues: CASSPWRDPGLNEQFF. In DNA, the CDR3 is TGTGCCAGCAGTCCCTGGCGGGACCCTGGGTTGAATGAGCAGTTCTTC.

J is TRBJ1-4 and V is TRBV6-5; the match to TRBD1 covers 8 bases. The ends lost 2 bases at V and 7 bases at J; junction bases unmatched: 9. The CDR3 covers 16 residues. CDR1 and CDR2 from the germline V gene are MNHEY and SVGAGI. The CDR3 DNA sequence: TGTGCCAGCAGTTACGGCAACAGGGGGATTTTTGAAAAACTGTTTTTT. It encodes CASSYGNRGIFEKLFF.

This chain uses TRBV3-1 (or the pseudogene TRBV3-2) with TRBJ2-6; D is unclear. Germline assignment: CDR1 LGHDT and CDR2 YNNKEL (reference sequence). The CDR3 consists of 14 residues. Trimming took 6 bases from V and 0 from J, leaving 6 bases between them. The CDR3 sequence: CASSFCSGANVLTF. The CDR3 nucleotides are TGTGCCAGCAGTTTCTGCTCTGGGGCCAACGTCCTGACTTTC.

This clone was recorded once. V gene TRBV5-1 combines with J gene TRBJ1-2; D possibly corresponds to TRBD1 (5 bases). Trimming took 1 base from V and 11 from J, leaving 15 bases between them. The CDR3 runs 13 residues. CDR1 and CDR2 (germline): SGHRS, YFSETQ. Here the CDR3 reads CASSLQGGLSYTF. The CDR3 region has the DNA TGCGCCAGCAGCTTGCAGGGAGGACTGTCGTACACCTTC.

This clone was counted a single time. The rearrangement links TRBV3-1 (or the pseudogene TRBV3-2) to TRBJ2-5; perhaps D is TRBD1 or TRBD2 (5 bases each). Germline CDR1 reads LGHDT; CDR2 reads YNNKEL (reference sequence). CDR3 length: 12 residues. V was clipped by 1 base and J by 7 bases, with 7 bases between them. The CDR3 region has the DNA TGTGCCAGCAGCCAAGTTGGGGGGACCCAGTACTTC. Translated: CASSQVGGTQYF.

The genes are TRBV28 and TRBJ1-1; D is perhaps TRBD1 (5 bases). The CDR3 runs to 12 residues. Germline loops: CDR1 MDHEN, CDR2 SYDVKM. Trimming shortened V by 7 bases and J by 0 bases, and 6 bases separated the two germline ends. CDR3 protein: CASKGVNTEAFF. The DNA for the CDR3 is TGTGCCAGCAAAGGGGTGAACACTGAAGCTTTCTTT.

The rearrangement joins TRBV12-3 or TRBV12-4 to TRBJ1-2, with D possibly TRBD1 on 5 matching bases. The length of the CDR3 is 12 residues. Trimming cost V 8 bases and J 5 bases, with 12 bases left between them. The CDR3, as DNA: TGTGCCAGCGGTTGGGGGTATTATGGCTACACCTTC. Its protein product is CASGWGYYGYTF.

The table lists this clone with a few counts. CDR3 nucleotides: TGTGCCAGCTCACGCTCCCGAACCAGTAATTCACCCCTCCACTTT. Translating gives CASSRSRTSNSPLHF. The chain combines TRBV18 with TRBJ1-6; D gene unclear. Trimming shortened V by 4 bases and J by 6 bases, and 13 bases separated the two germline ends. The germline gives CDR1 KGHSH, CDR2 LQKENI. CDR3 size: 15 residues.

The gene calls are TRBV5-6 and TRBJ2-2, with D hard to call. V lost 3 bases and J 0 bases, leaving 0 bases between the germline ends. CDR1 and CDR2 from the germline V gene are SGHDT and YYEEEE. The CDR3 is made up of 12 amino acids. The CDR3 DNA reads TGTGCCAGCAGCTCGAACACCGGGGAGCTGTTTTTT. Residues: CASSSNTGELFF.

The V and J genes are TRBV10-1 and TRBJ2-7; 8 nucleotides align to TRBD2. CDR3 length: 16 amino acids. V was clipped by 6 bases and J by 0 bases; unmatched bases: 10. Per germline, CDR1 WNHNN and CDR2 SYGVQD (reference sequence). CDR3 coding DNA: TGCGCCAGCAGGGAAGGGGAGCGGGAGCCCTCCTACGAGCAGTACGTC. As protein: CASREGEREPSYEQYV.

The rearrangement links TRBV5-6 to TRBJ1-1; no firm D call. The germline V gene encodes CDR1 SGHDT and CDR2 YYEEEE. V was shortened by 0 bases and J by 5 bases, with 8 bases between the two germline ends. The CDR3 is made up of 13 amino acids. The CDR3 reads CASSLGEQTEAFF. In DNA, the CDR3 is TGTGCCAGCAGCTTGGGGGAACAGACTGAAGCTTTCTTT.

This chain uses TRBV3-1 (or the pseudogene TRBV3-2) with TRBJ1-1; 9 nucleotides align to TRBD1. With V trimmed by 3 bases and J by 5 bases, 7 bases remained unmatched. CDR1 and CDR2 from the germline V gene are LGHDT and YNNKEL (reference sequence). This CDR3 has 15 amino acids. This CDR3 reads CASSHRDRVGTEAFF. CDR3 in DNA: TGTGCCAGCAGCCATAGGGACAGGGTGGGGACTGAAGCTTTCTTT.

This chain connects TRBV5-6 to TRBJ1-2; 7 bases agree with TRBD1. CDR1 is SGHDT and CDR2 is YYEEEE in the germline V gene. J was trimmed by 2 bases and V by 3 bases; bases with no gene match: 4. The CDR3 has 14 residues. CDR3 amino acids: CASSWTTGNYGYTF. DNA of the CDR3: TGTGCCAGCAGCTGGACGACAGGGAACTATGGCTACACCTTC.

V gene TRBV28 combines with J gene TRBJ1-2; a weak D match, TRBD1 (5 bases). Trimming left V 3 bases short and J 4 bases short, with 15 bases between. The CDR3 loop spans 15 amino acids. Germline lookup yields CDR1 MDHEN and CDR2 SYDVKM. The CDR3 nucleotides are TGTGCCAGCAGTTTGGGGGGAAGGACGCCCTATGGCTACACCTTC. This sequence encodes CASSLGGRTPYGYTF.

The rearrangement links TRBV7-8 to TRBJ1-1; no firm D call. CDR3 length: 14 amino acids. V shed 2 bases and J shed 11 bases, with 18 bases lying between them. Germline lookup yields CDR1 SGHVS and CDR2 FQNEAQ. CDR3 nucleotide sequence: TGTGCCAGCAGCTTAACCATCACCCCAGTGGGGGCTTTCTTT. Translation gives CASSLTITPVGAFF.

The CDR3 is CASSIHREGIEKLFF. CDR3 bases: TGTGCCAGCAGCATTCACAGGGAAGGGATTGAAAAACTGTTTTTT. The chain employs TRBV5-4 and TRBJ1-4, with D perhaps TRBD1 (6 bases). Trimming took off 4 bases at V and 7 bases at J, with 17 bases between the two ends. The CDR3 runs 15 residues. Germline lookup yields CDR1 SGHNT and CDR2 YYREEE (reference sequence).

V is TRBV12-3 or TRBV12-4 and J is TRBJ2-4; D unclear. CDR3 length equals 13 residues. Trimming left V 6 bases short and J 1 base short, with 7 bases between. CDR3 sequence: CASRETAKNIQYF. DNA of the CDR3: TGTGCCAGCAGGGAAACGGCCAAAAACATTCAGTACTTC.

The chain uses TRBV3-1 (or the pseudogene TRBV3-2) and TRBJ1-2; 8 bases are a match to TRBD1. The CDR3 has 15 amino acids. Germline CDR1 and CDR2: LGHDT and YNNKEL (reference sequence). The trim removed 2 bases at V and 3 bases at J, leaving 5 bases unmatched. This CDR3 is CASSQWGQADYGYTF. The CDR3 nucleotides are TGTGCCAGCAGCCAATGGGGACAGGCTGACTATGGCTACACCTTC.

The chain has TRBV15 and TRBJ1-5, with 8 bases matching TRBD1. Germline lookup yields CDR1 LNHNV and CDR2 YYDKDF (reference sequence). Losses at the gene ends were 5 bases for V and 3 bases for J; bases not matched to a gene: 9. The CDR3 is 16 amino acids. Here the CDR3 DNA reads TGTGCCACCAGCCTCACTCGACAGGGGCCCAATCAGCCCCAGCATTTT. Translating it yields CATSLTRQGPNQPQHF.

CDR3 nucleotide sequence: TGTGCCAGCTTCTCCGGGACAGGCTCCTACAATGAGCAGTTCTTC. The encoded protein is CASFSGTGSYNEQFF. The chain carries TRBV18 and TRBJ2-1; 8 bases match TRBD1. Germline CDR1 is KGHSH and CDR2 is LQKENI. Germline trimming cut 7 bases from V and 0 bases from J; bases unmatched to any gene: 5. The CDR3 has 15 residues.

This rearrangement joins TRBV18 to TRBJ2-5; 16 bases fit TRBD2. J lost 2 bases, V lost 2 bases, and 5 bases had no gene match. CDR1 and CDR2 from the germline V gene are KGHSH and LQKENI. The CDR3 sequence is 18 residues long. This CDR3 is CASSPSGLAGGQQETQYF. The CDR3 DNA follows: TGTGCCAGCTCACCATCGGGACTAGCGGGAGGGCAACAAGAGACCCAGTACTTC.

The rearrangement links TRBV27 to TRBJ2-1, with 9 bases fitting TRBD2. This CDR3 comprises 15 residues. Trimming cost V 5 bases and J 1 base; bases outside gene matches: 3. Germline V lookup: CDR1 MNHEY, CDR2 SMNVEV (reference sequence). CDR3 region: CASSLSGSSYNEQFF. The CDR3 DNA reads TGTGCCAGCAGTCTTAGCGGGAGTTCCTACAATGAGCAGTTCTTC.

The DNA of the CDR3 is TGTGCCATCAAAGACCTTGAGACCCAGTACTTC. Its translation: CAIKDLETQYF. The chain is built from TRBV10-3 and TRBJ2-5, with unresolved D. Trimming pared 7 bases from V and 5 bases from J, leaving 8 bases between. CDR1 is ENHRY, CDR2 SYGVKD, per germline. This CDR3 is built from 11 residues.

The chain carries TRBV9 and TRBJ2-3, with D uncertain. Deletions cut 1 base from V and 6 bases from J, with 3 bases between. Germline-derived CDR1 and CDR2 are SGDLS and YYNGEE. CDR3 length: 11 residues. CDR3 protein: CASSVLDTQYF. The DNA of the CDR3 is TGTGCCAGCAGCGTATTGGATACGCAGTATTTT. The full variable domain, rest sourced from reference TRBV9 and TRBJ2-3, is DSGVTQTPKHLITATGQRVTLRCSPRSGDLSVYWYQQSLDQGLQFLIQYYNGEERAKGNILERFSAQQFPDLHSELNLSSLELGDSALYFCASSVLDTQYFGPGTRLTVL.

The CDR3 is CASSSRTGPRPQAFF. CDR3 nucleotides: TGTGCCAGCAGCTCAAGGACAGGTCCTCGTCCACAAGCTTTCTTT. The chain recombines TRBV5-8 with TRBJ1-1; TRBD1 matches at 7 bases. The V segment lost 3 bases and the J segment 9 bases; nucleotides outside the gene matches: 14. The CDR3 runs 15 residues. In germline, CDR1 is SGHTS, CDR2 YDEGEE.

The chain is built from TRBV19 and TRBJ1-1; D gene unclear. V dropped 6 bases and J dropped 1 base, with 9 bases sitting between them. CDR3 length: 13 residues. Germline values: CDR1 LNHDA, CDR2 SQIVND (reference sequence). Written as DNA, the CDR3 is TGTGCCAGTAGGGAGACCGCGAACACTGAAGCTTTCTTT. Amino acid sequence: CASRETANTEAFF.

The V gene is TRBV12-3 or TRBV12-4, the J gene TRBJ1-4; 7 bases are a match to TRBD1. The CDR3 sequence is 13 residues long. V trimming: 6 bases; J trimming: 7 bases; junction bases outside the gene matches: 5. The CDR3, as DNA: TGTGCCAGCAGCCTTGGGACAGCTGAAAAACTGTTTTTT. This codes for CASSLGTAEKLFF.

This clone has a handful of counts. This chain connects TRBV6-5 to TRBJ1-1; D is perhaps TRBD1 (5 bases). V lost 6 bases, J lost 3 bases, and 14 bases lay in between. The CDR3 consists of 14 residues. The V gene's germline CDR1 is MNHEY and CDR2 SVGAGI. CDR3 nucleotides: TGTGCCAGCAGCAACAGGCAAATGGACACTGAAGCTTTCTTT. It codes for CASSNRQMDTEAFF.

This clone was observed a handful of times. V usage is TRBV28 and J usage is TRBJ1-5; tentative D call: TRBD1 (6 bases). Germline lookup yields CDR1 MDHEN and CDR2 SYDVKM. V was cut by 9 bases and J by 6 bases, with 21 bases left in between. The CDR3 has 15 amino acids. In DNA, the CDR3 is TGTGCCAGTCAAAGGGGCAGGGGAAAGGGTCAGCCCCAGCATTTT. Its translation is CASQRGRGKGQPQHF.